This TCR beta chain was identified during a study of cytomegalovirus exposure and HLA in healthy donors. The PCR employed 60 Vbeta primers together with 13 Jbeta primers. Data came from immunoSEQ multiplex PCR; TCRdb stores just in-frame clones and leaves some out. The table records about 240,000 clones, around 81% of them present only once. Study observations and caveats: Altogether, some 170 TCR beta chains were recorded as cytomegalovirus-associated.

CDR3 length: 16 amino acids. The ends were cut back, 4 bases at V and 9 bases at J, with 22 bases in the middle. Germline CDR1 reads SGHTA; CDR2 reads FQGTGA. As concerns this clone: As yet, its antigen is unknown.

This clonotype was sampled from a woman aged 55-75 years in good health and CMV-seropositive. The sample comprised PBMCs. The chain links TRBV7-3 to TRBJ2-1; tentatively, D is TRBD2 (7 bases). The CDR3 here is CASSSRGAGARGEQFF. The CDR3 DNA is TGTGCCAGCAGCTCAAGGGGGGCGGGAGCACGGGGTGAGCAGTTCTTC.